The present entry profiles one T cell receptor beta chain with its context. The record originates from a study of blood T cells in healthy people across ages. Together with a sample-barcoded 5' primer, a J-beta primer mix was included in a second PCR lasting roughly 6 to 12 cycles. Each CDR3 protein gets one entry after TCRdb re-called the 5' RACE reads with MiXCR. There are hundreds of thousands of distinct CDR3 sequences in the sample; about half occur only once, and approximately 32% lies in the top ten. The CDR3 is 15 amino acids. From germline, CDR1 is MDHEN and CDR2 SYDVKM. Trimming took 7 bases from V and 0 from J; bases not matched to a gene: 9. A minimum of 7 million PBMCs was isolated per sample.

The source material was blood. This sequence joins TRBV28 and TRBJ2-7; TRBD2 aligns across 7 bases. The source is a woman in her sixties in good health. CDR3 in DNA: TGTGCCAGCACCTCTTGGGGGGGTTACTCCTACGAGCAGTACTTC. The encoded protein is CASTSWGGYSYEQYF. Complete variable domain (other parts from reference TRBV28 and TRBJ2-7): DVKVTQSSRYLVKRTGEKVFLECVQDMDHENMFWYRQDPGLGLRLIYFSYDVKMKEKGDIPEGYSVSREKKERFSLILESASTNQTSMYLCASTSWGGYSYEQYFGPGTRLTVT.